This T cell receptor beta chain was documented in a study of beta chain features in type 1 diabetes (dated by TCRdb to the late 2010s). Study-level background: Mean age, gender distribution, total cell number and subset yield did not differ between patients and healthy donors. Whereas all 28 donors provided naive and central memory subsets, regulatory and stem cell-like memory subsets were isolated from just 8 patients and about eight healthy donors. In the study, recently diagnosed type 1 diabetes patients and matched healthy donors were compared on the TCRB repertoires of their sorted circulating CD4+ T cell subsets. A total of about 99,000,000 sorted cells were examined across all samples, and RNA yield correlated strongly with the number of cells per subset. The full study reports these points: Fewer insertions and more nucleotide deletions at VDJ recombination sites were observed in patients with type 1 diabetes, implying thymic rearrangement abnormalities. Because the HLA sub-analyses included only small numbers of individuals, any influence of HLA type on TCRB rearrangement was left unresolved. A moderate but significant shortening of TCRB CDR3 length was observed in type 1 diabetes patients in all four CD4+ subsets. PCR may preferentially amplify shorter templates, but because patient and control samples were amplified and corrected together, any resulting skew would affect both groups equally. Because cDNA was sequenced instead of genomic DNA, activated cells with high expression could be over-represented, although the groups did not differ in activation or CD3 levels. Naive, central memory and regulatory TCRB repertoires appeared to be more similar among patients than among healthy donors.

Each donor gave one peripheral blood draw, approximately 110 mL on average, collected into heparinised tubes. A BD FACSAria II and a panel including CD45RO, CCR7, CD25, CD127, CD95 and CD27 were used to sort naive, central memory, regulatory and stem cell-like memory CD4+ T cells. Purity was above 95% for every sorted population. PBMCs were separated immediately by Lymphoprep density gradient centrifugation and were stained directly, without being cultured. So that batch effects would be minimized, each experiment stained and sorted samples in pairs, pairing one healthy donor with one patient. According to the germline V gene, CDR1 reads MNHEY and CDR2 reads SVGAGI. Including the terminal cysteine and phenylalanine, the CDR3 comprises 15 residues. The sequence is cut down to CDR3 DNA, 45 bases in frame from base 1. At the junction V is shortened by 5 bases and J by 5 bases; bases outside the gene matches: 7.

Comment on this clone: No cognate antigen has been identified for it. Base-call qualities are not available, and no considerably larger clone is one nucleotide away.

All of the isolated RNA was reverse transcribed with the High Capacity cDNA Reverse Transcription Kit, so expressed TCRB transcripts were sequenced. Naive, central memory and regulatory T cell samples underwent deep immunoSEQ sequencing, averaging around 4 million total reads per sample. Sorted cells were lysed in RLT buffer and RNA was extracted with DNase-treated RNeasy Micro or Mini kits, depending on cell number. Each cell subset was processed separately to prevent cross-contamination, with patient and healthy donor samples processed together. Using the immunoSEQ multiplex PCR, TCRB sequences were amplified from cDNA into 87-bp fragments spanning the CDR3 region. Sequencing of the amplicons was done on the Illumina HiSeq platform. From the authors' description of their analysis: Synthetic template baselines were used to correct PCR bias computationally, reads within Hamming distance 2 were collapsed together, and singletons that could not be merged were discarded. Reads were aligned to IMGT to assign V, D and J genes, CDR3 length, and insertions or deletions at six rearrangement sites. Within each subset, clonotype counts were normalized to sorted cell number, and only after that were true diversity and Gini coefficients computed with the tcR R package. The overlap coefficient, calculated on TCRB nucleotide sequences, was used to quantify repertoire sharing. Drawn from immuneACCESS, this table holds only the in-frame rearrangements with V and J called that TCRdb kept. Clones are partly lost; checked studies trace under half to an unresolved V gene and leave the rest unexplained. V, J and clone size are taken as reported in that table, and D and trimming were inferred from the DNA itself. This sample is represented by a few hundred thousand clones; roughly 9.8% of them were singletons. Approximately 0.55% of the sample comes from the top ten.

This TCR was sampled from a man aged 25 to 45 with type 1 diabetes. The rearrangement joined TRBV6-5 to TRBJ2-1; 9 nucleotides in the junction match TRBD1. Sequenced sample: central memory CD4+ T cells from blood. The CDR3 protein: CASSGTGGVNNEQFF. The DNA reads TGTGCCAGCAGTGGAACAGGGGGCGTGAACAATGAGCAGTTCTTC.